The T cell receptor (beta chain) under discussion was sequenced for a study of blood T cells in healthy people across ages. The CDR3 length is 16 residues. V was clipped by 5 bases and J by 8 bases, with 22 bases between them. Germline V gene lookup returns CDR1 SEHNR and CDR2 FQNEAQ (reference sequence). A second PCR of about 6 to 11 cycles used a sample-barcoded 5' primer and a J-beta primer mix. TCRdb used MiXCR to reprocess the 5' RACE reads, holding one entry per CDR3 protein. The profile shows hundreds of thousands of distinct CDR3 sequences, roughly three fifths of them singletons. The chain carries TRBV7-9 and TRBJ2-4; D is perhaps TRBD1 (6 bases). Sequencing used blood. This receptor was identified in a man between 40 and 49 years old in good health. CDR3 amino acids: CASSRGPQGSVDIQYF. As DNA, the CDR3 is TGTGCCAGCAGCCGCGGACCACAGGGCTCGGTCGACATTCAGTACTTC.